This TCR beta chain comes out of a study of identifying expanded T cells in peripheral blood. Sequencing was performed with immunoSEQ multiplex PCR; in TCRdb, only in-frame clones are kept and a portion is missing. The sample lists 70,000 to 95,000 clones, around nine tenths occurring once. From germline, CDR1 is WNHNN and CDR2 SYGVQD (reference sequence). J gave up 2 bases and V 3 bases, and 5 bases lay outside the gene matches. CDR3 length: 17 amino acids. Sequencing was performed on blood. This TCR derives from a person aged 18 to 75 in good health. The rearrangement joins TRBV10-1 to TRBJ2-3; 13 nucleotides match TRBD2. This CDR3 reads CASSEMTSGGTTDTQYF. CDR3 DNA sequence: TGCGCCAGCAGTGAAATGACTAGCGGGGGGACCACAGATACGCAGTATTTT.